The 18 T cell receptor beta chains reported below all come from one sample, sequenced in a study of cytomegalovirus exposure and HLA in healthy donors. This PCR relied on a set of 60 Vbeta primers and 13 Jbeta primers. TCRdb's table, derived via immunoSEQ multiplex PCR, lists solely in-frame clones and lacks some. The sample carries 90,000 to 120,000 clones, over 60% recorded once. The sample consisted of PBMCs. These receptors came from a male donor in good health and CMV-seronegative.

The genes are TRBV18 and TRBJ2-5; 8 bases match TRBD2. This CDR3 spans 14 amino acids. The ends lost 3 bases at V and 5 bases at J; junction bases unmatched: 5. The germline gives CDR1 KGHSH, CDR2 LQKENI. As DNA, the CDR3 is TGTGCCAGCTCACCCGGACTAGCTGGGGAGACCCAGTACTTC. Translating it yields CASSPGLAGETQYF.

This clone was observed once. The chain joins TRBV4-1 to TRBJ2-7; TRBD2 might be the D (6 bases). The germline gives CDR1 MGHRA, CDR2 YSYEKL. Trimming pared 0 bases from V and 1 base from J, leaving 13 bases between. CDR3 size: 16 residues. CDR3 DNA sequence: TGCGCCAGCAGCCAAGATGTAACGGGAGCGTCCTACGAGCAGTACTTC. Translating gives CASSQDVTGASYEQYF.

This clone was detected once. The chain links TRBV5-1 to TRBJ2-5; 10 bases fit TRBD2. Trimming removed 4 bases from V and 5 bases from J; junction bases left unmatched: 20. CDR3 length: 19 residues. Germline CDR1 SGHRS, CDR2 YFSETQ. CDR3 sequence (DNA): TGCGCCAGCAGCAAGGGTCTGTCTAGCGGGAGTAATTCTTGGGAGACCCAGTACTTC. Protein product: CASSKGLSSGSNSWETQYF. The full variable domain, rest sourced from reference TRBV5-1 and TRBJ2-5, is KAGVTQTPRYLIKTRGQQVTLSCSPISGHRSVSWYQQTPGQGLQFLFEYFSETQRNKGNFPGRFSGRQFSNSRSEMNVSTLELGDSALYLCASSKGLSSGSNSWETQYFGPGTRLLVL.

J is TRBJ2-1 and V is TRBV5-1; 8 nucleotides align to TRBD1. This CDR3 spans 13 amino acids. Trimming at V came to 3 bases and at J to 8 bases, leaving 4 bases not matched to a gene. Germline-derived CDR1 and CDR2 are SGHRS and YFSETQ. As DNA, the CDR3 is TGCGCCAGCAGCTCGGACAGGGTTGATGAGCAGTTCTTC. This codes for CASSSDRVDEQFF.

The V and J genes are TRBV27 and TRBJ1-2; 7 nucleotides align to TRBD1. The CDR3 length is 13 residues. The V gene's germline CDR1 is MNHEY and CDR2 SMNVEV (reference sequence). V lost 7 bases to trimming and J lost 5 bases; unmatched junction nucleotides: 7. The CDR3 is CASTGQGDYGYTF. The CDR3 bases are TGTGCCAGCACGGGCCAGGGGGATTATGGCTACACCTTC.

The chain carries TRBV18 and TRBJ1-2; 7 bases match TRBD1. This CDR3 is built from 15 residues. The junction had 7 bases not matched to a gene; V was cut back by 2 bases and J by 4 bases. Germline lookup yields CDR1 KGHSH and CDR2 LQKENI. The CDR3 nucleotides are TGTGCCAGCTCACCAAGAGGACAGGAGATCTATGGCTACACCTTC. Translated: CASSPRGQEIYGYTF.

V gene TRBV12-2 combines with J gene TRBJ1-1; the table's D call TRBD1 went unverified against the DNA. TRBV12-2 is noted as a pseudogene. This CDR3 contains 15 residues. The CDR3 nucleotides are TGTGCAAGTCGCCCATCTTGGGGCGCGATTACTGAAGCTTTCTTT. This encodes CASRPSWGAITEAFF.

This clone has more than one count but fewer than ten. The V and J genes are TRBV6-1 and TRBJ2-3, with TRBD1 matching over 7 bases. The V and J ends lost 6 bases and 0 bases, in that order; junction bases with no gene match: 6. This CDR3 region has 15 residues. Germline loops: CDR1 MNHNS, CDR2 SASEGT. The CDR3 DNA follows: TGTGCCAGCAGGGAGACAGGGAAAAGCACAGATACGCAGTATTTT. As protein: CASRETGKSTDTQYF.

This clone was seen a single time. The CDR3 loop reads CSASGTKNTEAFF. CDR3 DNA: TGCAGCGCCTCCGGGACAAAGAACACTGAAGCTTTCTTT. This chain uses TRBV29-1 with TRBJ1-1, with D possibly TRBD1 on 6 matching bases. This CDR3 is built from 13 residues. V dropped 7 bases and J dropped 1 base, with 13 bases sitting between them. The germline V gene encodes CDR1 SQVTM and CDR2 ANQGSEA.

The V and J genes are TRBV29-1 and TRBJ2-7, with D unclear. Deletions cut 2 bases from V and 4 bases from J, with 6 bases between. Per the germline V gene, CDR1 is SQVTM and CDR2 is ANQGSEA. The CDR3 has 11 residues. The CDR3 loop reads CSVEIEYEQYF. DNA for the CDR3: TGCAGCGTTGAAATAGAGTACGAGCAGTACTTC.

The gene calls are TRBV28 and TRBJ2-2, with D maybe TRBD2 (6 bases). The CDR3 contains 15 residues. Deletions cut 1 base from V and 7 bases from J, with 13 bases between. Germline V gives CDR1 MDHEN, CDR2 SYDVKM. The CDR3 loop reads CASSLYGSKVGELFF. The CDR3 nucleotides read TGTGCCAGCAGTTTATACGGGAGTAAGGTCGGGGAGCTGTTTTTT.

As concerns this clone: A read error may produce the germline difference seen at one junction end. The chain couples TRBV30 to TRBJ1-1, with D unclear. The CDR3 consists of 11 residues. Germline loops: CDR1 GTSNPN, CDR2 SVGIG (reference sequence). This CDR3 reads CAWSVRTEVFF. The CDR3 bases are TGTGCCTGGAGTGTACGAACAGAAGTTTTCTTT.

The chain carries TRBV7-9 and TRBJ2-7; D is possibly TRBD1 (5 bases). The germline V and J ends were trimmed by 1 base and 4 bases, with 11 bases remaining between them. The CDR3 extends over 14 amino acids. Germline CDR1 and CDR2: SEHNR and FQNEAQ (reference sequence). The CDR3 DNA reads TGTGCCAGCAGCTTAGGCAGACAGCTATACGAGCAGTACTTC. Protein: CASSLGRQLYEQYF.

A few counts support this clone. The chain is built from TRBV10-1 and TRBJ2-5; 9 bases align to TRBD1. This CDR3 is built from 13 residues. Trimming removed 7 bases from V and 5 bases from J; junction bases left unmatched: 5. The germline gives CDR1 WNHNN, CDR2 SYGVQD (reference sequence). CDR3 DNA sequence: TGCGCCAGCAATCGAGGACAGGGGGAGACCCAGTACTTC. Residues: CASNRGQGETQYF.

The rearrangement links TRBV4-1 to TRBJ2-7; 9 bases are shared with TRBD1. V was pared by 1 base and J by 4 bases, with 2 bases of the junction left unmatched. The CDR3 is 14 amino acids. Germline-derived CDR1 and CDR2 are MGHRA and YSYEKL. In DNA form, the CDR3 reads TGCGCCAGCAGCCAAGCCGGGACAGGGTACGAGCAGTACTTC. Its translation is CASSQAGTGYEQYF.

The chain employs TRBV10-3 and TRBJ2-2; no reliable D call. The CDR3 consists of 15 residues. In germline, CDR1 is ENHRY, CDR2 SYGVKD. V gave up 3 bases and J gave up 4 bases, with 12 bases separating them. CDR3 DNA: TGTGCCATCAGTGATCGAGGAGCCCCCACCGGGGAGCTGTTTTTT. This sequence encodes CAISDRGAPTGELFF.

This clone is a singleton in its sample. This chain connects TRBV5-6 to TRBJ2-7; TRBD1 aligns across 9 bases. CDR3 size: 15 residues. Trimming removed 0 bases from V and 3 bases from J; junction bases left unmatched: 4. The V gene's germline CDR1 is SGHDT and CDR2 YYEEEE. CDR3 nucleotide sequence: TGTGCCAGCAGCTTGGTCGGGACAGGGTTCTACGAGCAGTACTTC. Residues: CASSLVGTGFYEQYF. The full variable domain, with the rest looked up from reference TRBV5-6 and TRBJ2-7, is DAGVTQSPTHLIKTRGQQVTLRCSPKSGHDTVSWYQQALGQGPQFIFQYYEEEERQRGNFPDRFSGHQFPNYSSELNVNALLLGDSALYLCASSLVGTGFYEQYFGPGTRLTVT.

This clone was counted a single time. This chain connects TRBV30 to TRBJ2-5; 11 bases map to TRBD2. Germline-derived CDR1 and CDR2 are GTSNPN and SVGIG (reference sequence). CDR3 size: 17 residues. V dropped 1 base and J dropped 5; count of bases not matched to a gene: 12. CDR3 amino acids: CAWSGDRTSGSGETQYF. The CDR3 nucleotides are TGTGCCTGGAGTGGGGACAGAACTAGCGGGAGTGGCGAGACCCAGTACTTC. The full variable domain, its missing parts supplied by reference TRBV30 and TRBJ2-5, is SQTIHQWPATLVQPVGSPLSLECTVEGTSNPNLYWYRQAAGRGLQLLFYSVGIGQISSEVPQNLSASRPQDRQFILSSKKLLLSDSGFYLCAWSGDRTSGSGETQYFGPGTRLLVL.